The T cell receptor (beta chain) under discussion was sequenced for a study of glioma-infiltrating T cells after dendritic cell vaccination. Some clones are missing from TCRdb's copy, which holds only in-frame ones; the method was immunoSEQ multiplex PCR. The sample contains 75,000 to 95,000 clones, approximately 75% of which appear only once. Regarding time point: after dendritic cell vaccination, including at tumor progression/relapse. The CDR3 covers 16 residues. Germline CDR1 SGHRS, CDR2 YFSETQ. V dropped 0 bases and J dropped 4; count of bases not matched to a gene: 8. Sequences were derived from blood, sampled after dendritic cell vaccination. The clonotype was recovered from a human donor with glioblastoma. V is TRBV5-1 and J is TRBJ1-2, with TRBD1 matching over 8 bases. This chain's CDR3 is CASSLATPDRGYGYTF. CDR3 DNA: TGCGCCAGCAGCTTGGCCACCCCAGACAGGGGCTATGGCTACACCTTC.